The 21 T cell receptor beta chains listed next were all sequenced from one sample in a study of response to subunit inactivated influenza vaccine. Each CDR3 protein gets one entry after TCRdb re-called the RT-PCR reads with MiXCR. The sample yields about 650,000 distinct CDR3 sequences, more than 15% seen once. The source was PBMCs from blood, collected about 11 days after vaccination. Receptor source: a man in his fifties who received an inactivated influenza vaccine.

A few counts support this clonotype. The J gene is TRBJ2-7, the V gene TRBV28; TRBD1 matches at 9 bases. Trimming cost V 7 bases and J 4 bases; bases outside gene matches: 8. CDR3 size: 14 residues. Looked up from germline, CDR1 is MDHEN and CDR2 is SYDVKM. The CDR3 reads CASNPQGAHYEQYF. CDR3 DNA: TGTGCCAGCAACCCACAGGGGGCGCATTACGAGCAGTACTTC.

The CDR3 DNA reads TGTGCCAGCAGTTACTCGATCGGAACACTAGCGGCTGGATATTCCTACGAGCAGTACTTC. It is translated as CASSYSIGTLAAGYSYEQYF. The genes are TRBV6-2 or TRBV6-3 and TRBJ2-7; TRBD2 aligns across 8 bases. After removal of 0 bases from V and 1 base from J, the junction contained 17 bases not matched to a gene. CDR1 and CDR2 from the germline V gene are MNHEY and SVGEGT. The CDR3 is made up of 20 amino acids.

CDR3 in amino acids: CSLINVERETQYF. Written as DNA, the CDR3 is TGCAGTTTGATAAATGTGGAGAGGGAGACCCAGTACTTC. The V call is TRBV20-1, the J call TRBJ2-5; D ambiguous. Between the trimmed V and J ends, which lost 8 bases and 5 bases, there was a span of 18 bases. Per germline, CDR1 DFQATT and CDR2 SNEGSKA (reference sequence). This CDR3 comprises 13 residues.

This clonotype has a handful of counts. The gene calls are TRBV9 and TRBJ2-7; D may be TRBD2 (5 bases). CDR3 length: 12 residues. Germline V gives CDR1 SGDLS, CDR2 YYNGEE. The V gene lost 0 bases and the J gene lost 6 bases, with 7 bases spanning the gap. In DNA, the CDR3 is TGTGCCAGCAGCGTAGCGGGATCCGAGCAGTACTTC. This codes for CASSVAGSEQYF.

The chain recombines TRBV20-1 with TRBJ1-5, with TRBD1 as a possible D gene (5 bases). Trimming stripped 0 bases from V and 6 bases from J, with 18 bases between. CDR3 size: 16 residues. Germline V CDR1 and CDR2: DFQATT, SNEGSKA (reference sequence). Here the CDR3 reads CSARDPREFMGQPQHF. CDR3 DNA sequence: TGCAGTGCTAGAGACCCCAGGGAGTTTATGGGTCAGCCCCAGCATTTT.

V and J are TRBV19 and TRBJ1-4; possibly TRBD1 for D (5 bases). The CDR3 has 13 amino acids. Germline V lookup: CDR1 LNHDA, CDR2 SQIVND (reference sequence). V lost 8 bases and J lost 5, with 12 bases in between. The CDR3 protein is CASAGTLNEKLFF. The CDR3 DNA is TGTGCCAGTGCCGGGACGTTAAATGAAAAACTGTTTTTT.

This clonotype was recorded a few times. The CDR3 DNA reads as TGTGCCAGCAGTTACTCGTGGGGAACCGGGGAGCTGTTTTTT. This gives the protein CASSYSWGTGELFF. This chain connects TRBV6-2 or TRBV6-3 to TRBJ2-2; D gene uncertain. The germline V gene encodes CDR1 MNHEY and CDR2 SVGEGT. Trimming took 0 bases from V and 5 from J, leaving 7 bases between them. The CDR3 is 14 amino acids.

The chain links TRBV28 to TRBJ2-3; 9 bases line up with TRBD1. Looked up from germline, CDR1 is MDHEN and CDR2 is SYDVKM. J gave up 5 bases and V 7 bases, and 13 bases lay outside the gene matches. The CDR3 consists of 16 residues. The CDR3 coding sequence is TGTGCCAGCATCCCTCCCTGGGGACAGGGTGAAGATACGCAGTATTTT. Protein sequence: CASIPPWGQGEDTQYF.

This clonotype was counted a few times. CDR3 sequence reads: CASSKQVNYGYTF. The CDR3 DNA follows: TGTGCCAGCAGTAAACAAGTTAACTATGGCTACACCTTC. This rearrangement joins TRBV12-3 or TRBV12-4 to TRBJ1-2; D not resolved. V lost 5 bases, J lost 1 base, and 8 bases lay in between. The CDR3 spans 13 residues.

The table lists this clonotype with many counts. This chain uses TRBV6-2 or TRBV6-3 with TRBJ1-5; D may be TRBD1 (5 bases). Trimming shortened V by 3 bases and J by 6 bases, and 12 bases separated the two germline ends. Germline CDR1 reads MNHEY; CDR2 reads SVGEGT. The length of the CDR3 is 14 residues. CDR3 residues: CASSYARDGQPQHF. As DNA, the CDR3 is TGTGCCAGCAGTTATGCCAGGGACGGTCAGCCCCAGCATTTT.

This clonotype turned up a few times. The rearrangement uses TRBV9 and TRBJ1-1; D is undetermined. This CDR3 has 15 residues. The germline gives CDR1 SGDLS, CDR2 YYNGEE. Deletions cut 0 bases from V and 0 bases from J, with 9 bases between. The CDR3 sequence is CASSVEVGMNTEAFF. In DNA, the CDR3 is TGTGCCAGCAGCGTAGAGGTTGGAATGAACACTGAAGCTTTCTTT.

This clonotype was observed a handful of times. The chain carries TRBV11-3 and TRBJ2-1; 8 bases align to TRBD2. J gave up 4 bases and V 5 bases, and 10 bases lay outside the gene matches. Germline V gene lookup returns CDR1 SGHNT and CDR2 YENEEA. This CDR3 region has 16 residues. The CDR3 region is CASSRGGTSMYNEQFF. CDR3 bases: TGTGCCAGCAGCCGGGGGGGGACTAGTATGTACAATGAGCAGTTCTTC.

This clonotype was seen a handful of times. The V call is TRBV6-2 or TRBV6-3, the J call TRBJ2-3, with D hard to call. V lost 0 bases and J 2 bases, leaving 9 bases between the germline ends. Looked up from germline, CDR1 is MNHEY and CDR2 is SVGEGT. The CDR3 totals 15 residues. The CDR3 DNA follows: TGTGCCAGCAGTTACTCGGCCCTAGTCACAGATACGCAGTATTTT. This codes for CASSYSALVTDTQYF.

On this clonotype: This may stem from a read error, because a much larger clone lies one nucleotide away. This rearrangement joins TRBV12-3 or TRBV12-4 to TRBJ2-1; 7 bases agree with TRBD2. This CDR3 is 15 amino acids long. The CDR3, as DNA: TGTGCCAGCAGTCCACTAGCGAGTTCATACAGTGAGCAGTTCTTC. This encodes CASSPLASSYSEQFF.

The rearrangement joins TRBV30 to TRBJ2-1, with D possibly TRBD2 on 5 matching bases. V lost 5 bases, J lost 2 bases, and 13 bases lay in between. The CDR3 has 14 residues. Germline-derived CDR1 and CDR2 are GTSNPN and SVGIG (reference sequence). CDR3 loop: CAWWSTGAYNEQFF. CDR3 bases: TGTGCCTGGTGGTCTACCGGGGCCTACAATGAGCAGTTCTTC.

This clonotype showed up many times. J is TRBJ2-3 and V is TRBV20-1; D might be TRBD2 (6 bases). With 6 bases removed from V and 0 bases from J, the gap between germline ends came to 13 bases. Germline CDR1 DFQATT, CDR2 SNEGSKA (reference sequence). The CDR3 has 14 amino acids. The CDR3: CSALGGTSTDTQYF. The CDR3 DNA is TGCAGTGCCCTAGGAGGGACTAGCACAGATACGCAGTATTTT.

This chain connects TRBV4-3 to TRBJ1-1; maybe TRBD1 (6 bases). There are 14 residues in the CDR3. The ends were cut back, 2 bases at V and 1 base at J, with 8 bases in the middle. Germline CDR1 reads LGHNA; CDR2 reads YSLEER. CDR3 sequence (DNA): TGCGCCAGCAGCCAACTGGGGGCGAACACTGAAGCTTTCTTT. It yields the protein CASSQLGANTEAFF.

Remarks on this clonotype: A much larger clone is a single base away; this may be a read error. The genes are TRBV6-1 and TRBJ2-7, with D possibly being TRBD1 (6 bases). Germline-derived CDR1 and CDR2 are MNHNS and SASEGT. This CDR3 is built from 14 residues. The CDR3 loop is CAGSDDRTPYEQYF. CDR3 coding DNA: TGTGCCGGCAGTGACGACAGGACCCCCTACGAGCAGTACTTC.

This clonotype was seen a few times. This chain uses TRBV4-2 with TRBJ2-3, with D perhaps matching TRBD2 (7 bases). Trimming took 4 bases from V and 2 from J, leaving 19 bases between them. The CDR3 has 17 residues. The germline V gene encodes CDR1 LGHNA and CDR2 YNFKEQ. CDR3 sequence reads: CASSRLITGGYTDTQYF. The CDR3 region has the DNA TGTGCCAGCAGCCGATTAATTACGGGGGGCTACACAGATACGCAGTATTTT.

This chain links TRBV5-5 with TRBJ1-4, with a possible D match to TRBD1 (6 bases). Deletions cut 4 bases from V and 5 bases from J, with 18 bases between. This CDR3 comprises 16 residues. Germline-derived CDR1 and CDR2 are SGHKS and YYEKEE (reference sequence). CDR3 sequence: CASSLLVGTPNEKLFF. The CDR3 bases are TGTGCCAGCAGCCTCTTAGTCGGGACACCGAATGAAAAACTGTTTTTT. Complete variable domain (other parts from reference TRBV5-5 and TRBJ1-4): DAGVTQSPTHLIKTRGQQVTLRCSPISGHKSVSWYQQVLGQGPQFIFQYYEKEERGRGNFPDRFSARQFPNYSSELNVNALLLGDSALYLCASSLLVGTPNEKLFFGSGTQLSVL.

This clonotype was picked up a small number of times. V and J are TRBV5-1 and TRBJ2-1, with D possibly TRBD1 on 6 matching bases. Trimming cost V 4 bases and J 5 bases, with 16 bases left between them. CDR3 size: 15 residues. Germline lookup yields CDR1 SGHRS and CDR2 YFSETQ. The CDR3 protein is CASSLGDTRDNEQFF. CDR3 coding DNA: TGCGCCAGCAGCCTGGGGGACACCCGAGACAATGAGCAGTTCTTC.